Presented here are 12 T cell receptor beta chains from one specimen sequenced in a study of blood T cell repertoires in COVID-19. Data came from immunoSEQ multiplex PCR; TCRdb stores just in-frame clones and leaves some out. The table has over 100,000 clones, roughly 86% seen once. Sequencing was performed on peripheral blood. All receptors derive from a man aged 40-49 years with active or convalescent COVID-19.

The J gene is TRBJ2-5, the V gene TRBV6-2 or TRBV6-3, with D unresolved. The germline gives CDR1 MNHEY, CDR2 SVGEGT. The CDR3 contains 15 residues. Trimming took 0 bases from V and 2 from J, leaving 10 bases between them. CDR3 region: CASSYSVGQQETQYF. CDR3 DNA: TGTGCCAGCAGTTACTCGGTTGGCCAGCAAGAGACCCAGTACTTC.

The rearrangement links TRBV3-1 (or the pseudogene TRBV3-2) to TRBJ1-1; D gene unclear. This CDR3 has 15 residues. Germline values: CDR1 LGHDT, CDR2 YNNKEL (reference sequence). V shed 1 base and J shed 1 base, with 10 bases lying between them. This CDR3 reads CASSQAVAPNTEAFF. The CDR3 coding sequence is TGTGCCAGCAGCCAAGCGGTCGCGCCGAACACTGAAGCTTTCTTT.

This clone was seen only a few times. The chain employs TRBV19 and TRBJ2-7, with TRBD2 matching 7 bases. The CDR3 contains 15 residues. Germline V gene data show CDR1 as LNHDA and CDR2 as SQIVND (reference sequence). The V gene end was trimmed by 3 bases and the J gene end by 3 bases; junction bases not matched to a gene: 8. The CDR3 DNA follows: TGTGCCAGTAGTATCTCTAGCGGCGATTTCTACGAGCAGTACTTC. Amino acid sequence: CASSISSGDFYEQYF.

V gene TRBV27 combines with J gene TRBJ1-6, with 7 bases fitting TRBD1. V lost 6 bases, J lost 7 bases, and 6 bases stayed unmatched. This CDR3 has 14 amino acids. The germline V gene encodes CDR1 MNHEY and CDR2 SMNVEV (reference sequence). CDR3 DNA: TGTGCCAGCAGCTGGGACAGACAAAATTCACCCCTCCACTTT. Its translation: CASSWDRQNSPLHF.

The V and J genes are TRBV24-1 and TRBJ2-7; 7 bases are shared with TRBD2. Germline CDR1 and CDR2: KGHDR and SFDVKD. V trimming: 10 bases; J trimming: 5 bases; junction bases outside the gene matches: 4. This CDR3 comprises 11 residues. CDR3 amino acids: CATTLAHEQYF. The CDR3 DNA reads TGTGCCACTACACTAGCGCACGAGCAGTACTTC.

The genes are TRBV2 and TRBJ1-5; the D gene is possibly TRBD1 (6 bases). V was pared by 7 bases and J by 6 bases, with 16 bases between. This CDR3 spans 14 amino acids. In germline, CDR1 is SNHLY, CDR2 FYNNEI. The CDR3 loop is CASMRGGLGQPQHF. The CDR3 nucleotides are TGTGCCAGCATGAGGGGGGGGCTGGGTCAGCCCCAGCATTTT.

This clone was picked up one time. This chain connects TRBV5-1 to TRBJ1-1; a weak D match, TRBD1 (5 bases). CDR3 size: 14 residues. Germline values: CDR1 SGHRS, CDR2 YFSETQ. V lost 6 bases and J lost 1, with 13 bases in between. CDR3 bases: TGCGCCAGCACCCTGGGAACAGGGAACACTGAAGCTTTCTTT. Translating it yields CASTLGTGNTEAFF.

This chain links TRBV30 with TRBJ1-1, with D perhaps TRBD1 (6 bases). Germline CDR1 is GTSNPN and CDR2 is SVGIG (reference sequence). This CDR3 contains 17 residues. The ends were cut back, 0 bases at V and 3 bases at J, with 20 bases in the middle. CDR3 DNA sequence: TGTGCCTGGAGTGTAAATCGGGGCGGGGGCGCTGACACTGAAGCTTTCTTT. This encodes CAWSVNRGGGADTEAFF. The full variable domain, in which reference TRBV30 and TRBJ1-1 provide the parts outside the CDR3, is SQTIHQWPATLVQPVGSPLSLECTVEGTSNPNLYWYRQAAGRGLQLLFYSVGIGQISSEVPQNLSASRPQDRQFILSSKKLLLSDSGFYLCAWSVNRGGGADTEAFFGQGTRLTVV.

The CDR3 sequence: CASSPGQGNYGYTF. The CDR3 nucleotides are TGTGCCAGCAGCCCGGGACAGGGGAACTATGGCTACACCTTC. The chain combines TRBV5-6 with TRBJ1-2, with 10 bases lining up with TRBD1. Germline CDR1 SGHDT, CDR2 YYEEEE. J was trimmed by 2 bases and V by 4 bases; bases with no gene match: 2. This CDR3 region has 14 residues.

The chain carries TRBV5-6 and TRBJ1-2; perhaps TRBD1 as D (5 bases). The CDR3 sequence is 15 residues long. Germline loops: CDR1 SGHDT, CDR2 YYEEEE. Between the trimmed V and J ends, which lost 4 bases and 7 bases, there was a span of 20 bases. CDR3 sequence: CASSQSETVSGGYTF. The CDR3 DNA follows: TGTGCCAGCAGCCAATCGGAGACAGTGAGTGGTGGCTACACCTTC.

The chain uses TRBV28 and TRBJ2-7; possibly TRBD1 for D (6 bases). The CDR3 is 13 residues long. Per the germline V gene, CDR1 is MDHEN and CDR2 is SYDVKM. V was trimmed by 2 bases and J by 6 bases, leaving 11 bases between them. CDR3 DNA sequence: TGTGCCAGCAGTTTAAATACAGGGTTCGAGCAGTACTTC. Its protein product is CASSLNTGFEQYF.

V is TRBV4-3 and J is TRBJ2-7; D gene uncertain. The CDR3 length is 16 residues. In germline, CDR1 is LGHNA, CDR2 YSLEER. Trimming took off 0 bases at V and 1 base at J, with 13 bases between the two ends. CDR3 amino acids: CASSQDLGMTSYEQYF. The CDR3 DNA reads as TGCGCCAGCAGCCAAGATCTTGGCATGACATCCTACGAGCAGTACTTC.